The T cell receptor (beta chain) under discussion was sequenced for a study of cytomegalovirus exposure and HLA in healthy donors. Study-wide findings and caveats: Some TCR beta chains (about 180 of them) were listed as cytomegalovirus-associated. Using the classifier, cytomegalovirus status was reportedly diagnosed with high specificity and sensitivity.

Clones were read by immunoSEQ multiplex PCR, and TCRdb kept only the in-frame ones, dropping some. Of roughly 300,000 clones listed, about 85% were seen once; the top ten hold 1.2%. The donors were part of the roughly 120-subject validation cohort, which stood apart from the roughly 700-subject first cohort. Concerning this clone itself: The antigen is unknown. Germline is not matched at one junction end, which may reflect a read error.

Germline V gene data show CDR1 as MNHEY and CDR2 as SMNVEV (reference sequence). The CDR3 spans 15 residues. The sample taken for sequencing was PBMCs. This chain joins TRBV27 and TRBJ2-1, with D uncertain. The receptor was isolated from a woman younger than 45 in good health and CMV-seropositive. CDR3 sequence reads: CASRLSLSSYNEQFF. CDR3 coding DNA: TGTGCCAGCAGATTATCACTAAGCTCCTACAATGAGCAGTTCTTC.